This T cell receptor (beta chain) emerged from a study of blood T cell repertoires in COVID-19. For the study at large: The analysed material was cDNA or gDNA that came from T cells, B-cell-depleted T cells, or PBMCs.

The germline V gene has CDR1 KGHDR and CDR2 SFDVKD. The CDR3 covers 15 residues. With 5 bases removed from V and 9 bases from J, the gap between germline ends came to 19 bases. As processed by the authors: Amplifying reference gene primers gave estimates of nucleated cell counts. Assay: immunoSEQ multiplex PCR; the TCRdb copy retains only in-frame clones and omits some. D and trimming come from the DNA, and the V and J calls and clone size come from that table. The repertoire holds about 50,000 clones, with approximately 85% as singletons. The chain has TRBV24-1 and TRBJ2-1; TRBD1 might be the D (6 bases). What was sequenced was peripheral blood. The receptor was isolated from a man in his 60s with acute or convalescent COVID-19. The CDR3, as DNA: TGTGCCACCAGTGTTATAGGGTCCTCCAGGGGTGAGCAGTTCTTC. Translation: CATSVIGSSRGEQFF.